One and the same sample provided the 5 T cell receptor beta chains below, sequenced in a study of somatic mutations in cytotoxic T cells in rheumatoid arthritis. The protocol was immunoSEQ multiplex PCR, while the TCRdb copy is restricted to in-frame clones and leaves out a portion. The sample lists about 8,600 clones; about 80% were seen once. Sample: CD8+ T cells sorted from blood. These receptors were collected from a woman between 45 and 65 years old in good health.

The chain uses TRBV27 and TRBJ1-5, with 8 bases fitting TRBD1. Germline CDR1 reads MNHEY; CDR2 reads SMNVEV (reference sequence). The CDR3 is 15 amino acids. Germline trimming cut 6 bases from V and 5 bases from J; bases unmatched to any gene: 9. CDR3 DNA: TGTGCCAGCAGCTCTGGACAGGGTGGGGATCAGCCCCAGCATTTT. This sequence encodes CASSSGQGGDQPQHF.

This clone showed up just once. This is likely a read error, given that the CDR3 carries no conserved phenylalanine or tryptophan at its end. This sequence joins TRBV28 and TRBJ2-7; possibly TRBD1 for D (5 bases). V was cut by 5 bases and J by 3 bases, with 11 bases left in between. Germline CDR1 is MDHEN and CDR2 is SYDVKM. This CDR3 contains 13 residues. The CDR3: CASSSRQFYEQYL. In DNA, the CDR3 is TGTGCCAGCAGTAGCAGACAGTTCTACGAGCAGTACCTC.

Remarks on this clone: At one end, the junction sequence differs from germline, possibly due to a read error. Other DNA sequences from this sample encode an identical CDR3 as well. The chain is built from TRBV4-1 and TRBJ2-7, with TRBD1 matching over 7 bases. The CDR3 runs to 14 residues. The germline gives CDR1 MGHRA, CDR2 YSYEKL. CDR3 loop: CASSQWDSSYEQYF. CDR3 nucleotide sequence: TGTGCCAGCAGCCAATGGGACAGTTCCTACGAGCAGTACTTC.

V gene TRBV7-9 combines with J gene TRBJ2-2; 9 nucleotides align to TRBD2. V dropped 5 bases and J dropped 1; count of bases not matched to a gene: 5. This CDR3 contains 16 residues. Germline CDR1 reads SEHNR; CDR2 reads FQNEAQ (reference sequence). The CDR3 region is CASSPSGARNTGELFF. In DNA, the CDR3 is TGTGCCAGCAGCCCTAGCGGGGCTCGGAACACCGGGGAGCTGTTTTTT. The full variable domain, with the rest looked up from reference TRBV7-9 and TRBJ2-2, is DTGVSQNPRHKITKRGQNVTFRCDPISEHNRLYWYRQTLGQGPEFLTYFQNEAQLEKSRLLSDRFSAERPKGSFSTLEIQRTEQGDSAMYLCASSPSGARNTGELFFGEGSRLTVL.

This sequence joins TRBV27 and TRBJ1-5, with D hard to call. The CDR3 sequence is 13 residues long. Trimming removed 5 bases at V and 5 bases at J, with 10 bases between. Per the germline V gene, CDR1 is MNHEY and CDR2 is SMNVEV (reference sequence). DNA for the CDR3: TGTGCCAGCAGTACCGACGGAGATCAGCCCCAGCATTTT. Its protein product is CASSTDGDQPQHF.